The present entry profiles one TCR beta chain with its context. The source of the sample is a study of control samples from healthy donors and cancer patients. Germline CDR1 reads LGHDT; CDR2 reads YNNKEL (reference sequence). Trimming stripped 1 base from V and 7 bases from J, with 7 bases between. The CDR3 loop spans 13 amino acids. The repertoire was sequenced with immunoSEQ multiplex PCR; TCRdb's copy has only in-frame clones and lacks some. There are tens of thousands of clones in the sample; roughly 92% occur only once, and about 0.74% lies in the top ten. This clonotype was obtained from a young man with colorectal cancer. Sequencing was performed on PBMCs. This sequence joins TRBV3-1 (or the pseudogene TRBV3-2) and TRBJ2-2; unclear D gene. CDR3 sequence: CASSQGRRGELFF. The CDR3 region has the DNA TGTGCCAGCAGCCAAGGACGCCGCGGGGAGCTGTTTTTT.